This entry features one T cell receptor beta chain sequence. The ends lost 6 bases at V and 8 bases at J; junction bases unmatched: 11. Per germline, CDR1 SSHAT and CDR2 FNYEAQ (reference sequence). CDR3 length equals 15 residues. This sample was included in a study of technical replicates of blood from a handful of donors. Data came from immunoSEQ multiplex PCR; TCRdb stores just in-frame clones and leaves some out. Among fewer than 60,000 clones listed, 90% to 95% were seen once. The receptor was isolated from a human donor in good health. Some clones in this sample may be carry-over from other donors' samples. V and J are TRBV7-7 and TRBJ2-5; the match to TRBD2 covers 11 bases. The source material was PBMCs. This CDR3 reads CASSPGTSGVGTQYF. As DNA, the CDR3 is TGTGCCAGCAGTCCCGGGACTAGCGGTGTAGGAACCCAGTACTTC.